This T cell receptor (beta chain) was profiled in a study of identical twins. TCRdb ran MiXCR on the 5' RACE reads and lists one entry per CDR3 protein. The sample includes more than 600,000 distinct CDR3 sequences, roughly 20% of them seen just once. Points on this clonotype: The antigen remains unidentified.

Whole-study findings and limits: Beta out-of-frame sequences displayed a weaker excess of sharing between twins. Out-of-frame alpha sequences common to twins exhibited a surplus of low generation probability.

Trimming cost V 3 bases and J 6 bases, with 20 bases left between them. Germline V gene lookup returns CDR1 KGHSH and CDR2 LQKENI. This CDR3 is built from 16 residues. The same data also went into a second study, on T cells expressing NK-cell markers. From that second work: Obtained from sorted CD3+CD56+NKG2C+, CD3+CD56+NKG2C- and CD3+CD56-NKG2C+ T cells were the TCR beta repertoires.

This chain links TRBV18 with TRBJ1-2; D is unresolved. This TCR was recovered from a woman under 30 in good health. Material for sequencing was PBMCs. CDR3 nucleotide sequence: TGTGCCAGCTCACCCACTCCGGAGGCGCGAGTTAATGGCTACACCTTC. It specifies CASSPTPEARVNGYTF.